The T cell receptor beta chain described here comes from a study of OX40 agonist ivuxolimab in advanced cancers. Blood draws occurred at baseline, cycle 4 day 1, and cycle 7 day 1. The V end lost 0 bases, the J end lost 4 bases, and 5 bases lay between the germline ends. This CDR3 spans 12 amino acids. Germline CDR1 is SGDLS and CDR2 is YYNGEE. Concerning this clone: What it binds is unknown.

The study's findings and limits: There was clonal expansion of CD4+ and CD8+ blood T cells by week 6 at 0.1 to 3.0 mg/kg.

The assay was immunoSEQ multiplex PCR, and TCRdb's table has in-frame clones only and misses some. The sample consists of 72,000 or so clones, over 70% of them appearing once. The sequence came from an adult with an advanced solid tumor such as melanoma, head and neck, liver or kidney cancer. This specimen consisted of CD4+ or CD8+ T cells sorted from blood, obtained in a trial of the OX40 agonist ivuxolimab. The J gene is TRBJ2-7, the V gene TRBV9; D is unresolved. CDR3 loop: CASSVEGYEQYF. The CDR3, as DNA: TGTGCCAGCAGCGTAGAAGGGTACGAGCAGTACTTC.